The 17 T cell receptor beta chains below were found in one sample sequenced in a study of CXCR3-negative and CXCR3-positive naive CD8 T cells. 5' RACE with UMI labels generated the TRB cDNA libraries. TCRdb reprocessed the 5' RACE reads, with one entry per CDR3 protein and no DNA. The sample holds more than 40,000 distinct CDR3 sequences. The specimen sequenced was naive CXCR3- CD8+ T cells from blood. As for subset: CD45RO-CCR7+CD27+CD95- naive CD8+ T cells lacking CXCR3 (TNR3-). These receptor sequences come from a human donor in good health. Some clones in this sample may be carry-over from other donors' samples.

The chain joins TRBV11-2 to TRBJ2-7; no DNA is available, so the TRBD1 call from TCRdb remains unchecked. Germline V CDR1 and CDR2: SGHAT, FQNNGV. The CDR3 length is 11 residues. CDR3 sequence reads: CASSLRGEQYF. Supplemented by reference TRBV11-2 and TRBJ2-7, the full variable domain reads EAGVAQSPRYKIIEKRQSVAFWCNPISGHATLYWYQQILGQGPKLLIQFQNNGVVDDSQLPKDRFSAERLKGVDSTLKIQPAKLEDSAVYLCASSLRGEQYFGPGTRLTVT.

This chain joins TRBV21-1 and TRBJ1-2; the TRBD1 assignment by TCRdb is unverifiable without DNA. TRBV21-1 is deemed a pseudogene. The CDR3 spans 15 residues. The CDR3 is CASSKGGDRRHGYTF.

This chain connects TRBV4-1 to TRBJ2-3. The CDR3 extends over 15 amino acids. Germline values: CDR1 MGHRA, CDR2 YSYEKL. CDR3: CASSQGLRYPDTQYF.

CDR3 sequence: CASSFLLGDEQYF. The chain joins TRBV5-6 to TRBJ2-7; absent DNA, TCRdb's TRBD1 call cannot be checked. CDR3 length: 13 amino acids. The germline gives CDR1 SGHDT, CDR2 YYEEEE. The full variable domain, completed using reference TRBV5-6 and TRBJ2-7, is DAGVTQSPTHLIKTRGQQVTLRCSPKSGHDTVSWYQQALGQGPQFIFQYYEEEERQRGNFPDRFSGHQFPNYSSELNVNALLLGDSALYLCASSFLLGDEQYFGPGTRLTVT.

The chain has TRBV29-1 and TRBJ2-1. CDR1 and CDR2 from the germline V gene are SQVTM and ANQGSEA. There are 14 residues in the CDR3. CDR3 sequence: CSVELLDPYNEQFF.

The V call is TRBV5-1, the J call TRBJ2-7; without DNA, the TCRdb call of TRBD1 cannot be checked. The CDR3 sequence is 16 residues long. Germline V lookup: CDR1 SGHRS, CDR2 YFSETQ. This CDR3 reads CASSLDPLDGAYEQYF.

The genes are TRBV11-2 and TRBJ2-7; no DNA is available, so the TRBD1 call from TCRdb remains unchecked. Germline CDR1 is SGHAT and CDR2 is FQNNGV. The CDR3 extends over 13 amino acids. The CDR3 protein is CASSTGGVYEQYF. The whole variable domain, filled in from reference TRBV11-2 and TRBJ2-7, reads EAGVAQSPRYKIIEKRQSVAFWCNPISGHATLYWYQQILGQGPKLLIQFQNNGVVDDSQLPKDRFSAERLKGVDSTLKIQPAKLEDSAVYLCASSTGGVYEQYFGPGTRLTVT.

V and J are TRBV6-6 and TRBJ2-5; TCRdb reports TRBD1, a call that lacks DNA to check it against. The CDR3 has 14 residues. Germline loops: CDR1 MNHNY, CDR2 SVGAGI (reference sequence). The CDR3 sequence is CATTRTGRGETQYF.

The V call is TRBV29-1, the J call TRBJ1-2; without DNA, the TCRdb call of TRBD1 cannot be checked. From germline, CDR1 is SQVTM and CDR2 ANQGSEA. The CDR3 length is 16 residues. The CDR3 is CSVEDSVGKGNYGYTF.

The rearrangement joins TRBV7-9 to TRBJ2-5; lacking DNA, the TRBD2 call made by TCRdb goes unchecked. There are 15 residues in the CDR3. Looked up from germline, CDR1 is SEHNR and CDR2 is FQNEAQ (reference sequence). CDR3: CASSLPAGPQETQYF.

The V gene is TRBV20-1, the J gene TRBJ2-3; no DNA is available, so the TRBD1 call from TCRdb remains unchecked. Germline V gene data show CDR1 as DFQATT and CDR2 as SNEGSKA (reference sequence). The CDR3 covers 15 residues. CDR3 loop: CSARSDRRSTDTQYF.

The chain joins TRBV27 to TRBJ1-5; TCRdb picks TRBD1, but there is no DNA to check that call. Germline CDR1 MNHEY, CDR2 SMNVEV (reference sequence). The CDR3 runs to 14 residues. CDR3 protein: CASSLGGSGQPQHF.

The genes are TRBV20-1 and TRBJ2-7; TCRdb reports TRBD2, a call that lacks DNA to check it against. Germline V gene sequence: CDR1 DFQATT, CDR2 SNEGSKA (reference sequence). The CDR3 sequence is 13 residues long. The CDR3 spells CSARRDYSYEQYF.

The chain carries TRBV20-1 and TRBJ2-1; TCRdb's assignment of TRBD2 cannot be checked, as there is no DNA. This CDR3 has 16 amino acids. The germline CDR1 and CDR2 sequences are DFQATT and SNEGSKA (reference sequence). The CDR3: CSATDNSGRNYNEQFF.

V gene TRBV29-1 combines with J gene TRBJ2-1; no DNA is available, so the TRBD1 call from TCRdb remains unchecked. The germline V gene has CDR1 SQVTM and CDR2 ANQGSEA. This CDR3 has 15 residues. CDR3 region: CSVEPPPGTGNEQFF.

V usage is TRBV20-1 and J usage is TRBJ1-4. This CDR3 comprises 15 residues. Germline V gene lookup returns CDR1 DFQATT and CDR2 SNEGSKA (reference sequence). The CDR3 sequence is CSAVETDFANEKLFF.

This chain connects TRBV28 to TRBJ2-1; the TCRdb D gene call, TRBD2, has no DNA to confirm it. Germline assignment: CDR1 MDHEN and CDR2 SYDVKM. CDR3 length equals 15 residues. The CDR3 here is CASSAGLADYNEQFF.